The TCR beta chain under discussion was sequenced for a study of regulatory T cells in long-lasting Graves disease. With iRepertoire HTBI primers and Arm-PCR of CDR3 regions, TCR beta libraries were built. In TCRdb, the multiplex PCR reads were re-called with MiXCR into one record per CDR3 protein. This sample has hundreds of thousands of distinct CDR3 sequences, with around 15% found just once. This CDR3 has 16 amino acids. CDR1 is ENHRY, CDR2 SYGVKD, per germline. Deletions cut 1 base from V and 0 bases from J, with 11 bases between. Time point specified: newly diagnosed GD, antithyroid drugs for less than 3 months. After RNA was extracted from PBMCs, the TCR library was made from it. This clonotype was counted between two and nine times. The target antigen is unknown. Study-wide results and caveats: Few sampled subjects may have lowered accuracy. Not thyroid tissue but only peripheral blood was studied. Reduced TCR diversity was observed in persistent Graves' patients versus newly diagnosed patients.

These data are also associated with another study on T cells in Graves' hyperthyroidism and ophthalmopathy. That source adds: HTBI primers drove first-round RT-PCR of the TCR CDR3.

The chain recombines TRBV10-3 with TRBJ2-3, with D perhaps matching TRBD1 (5 bases). The clonotype originates from a woman aged 25-40 years with Graves disease. Material: peripheral blood mononuclear cells (PBMCs), obtained at new diagnosis, from a patient treated with antithyroid drugs. In nucleotides, the CDR3 is TGTGCCATCAGTGAGTGGGGCCCAACTAGCACAGATACGCAGTATTTT. Translated: CAISEWGPTSTDTQYF.